These 12 T cell receptor beta chains were all obtained from the same sample, sequenced in a study of blood T cell repertoires in COVID-19. The method was immunoSEQ multiplex PCR; TCRdb's version includes in-frame clones alone and lacks a portion of them. The sample records 250,000 or so clones, 84% being singletons. Sequencing was performed on peripheral blood. Receptor source: a man aged 40-55 years who had recovered from COVID-19.

This clone was seen just once. The chain links TRBV15 to TRBJ2-1, with 9 bases aligning to TRBD1. The CDR3 loop spans 14 amino acids. V lost 5 bases, J lost 10 bases, and 9 bases stayed unmatched. Germline CDR1 is LNHNV and CDR2 is YYDKDF (reference sequence). This chain's CDR3 is CATSARQGVAEQFF. CDR3 sequence (DNA): TGTGCCACCAGCGCGAGACAGGGGGTGGCGGAGCAGTTCTTC.

This clone was found once. V gene TRBV15 combines with J gene TRBJ1-2, with 9 bases identical to TRBD1. Per the germline V gene, CDR1 is LNHNV and CDR2 is YYDKDF (reference sequence). This CDR3 comprises 16 residues. Losses at the gene ends were 6 bases for V and 5 bases for J; bases not matched to a gene: 13. The chain's CDR3 is CATSNPRGTGLYGYTF. The CDR3 DNA reads as TGTGCCACCAGTAACCCCCGGGGGACAGGGTTGTATGGCTACACCTTC.

In this sample, this clone turned up once. The rearrangement links TRBV15 to TRBJ2-3; TRBD1 aligns across 9 bases. Germline CDR1 is LNHNV and CDR2 is YYDKDF (reference sequence). The CDR3 extends over 15 amino acids. The trim removed 1 base at V and 2 bases at J, leaving 1 base unmatched. DNA for the CDR3: TGTGCCACCAGCAGAGGGGACAGGGACACAGATACGCAGTATTTT. Its protein product is CATSRGDRDTDTQYF.

V usage is TRBV5-1 and J usage is TRBJ2-5; 9 bases are shared with TRBD1. Germline assignment: CDR1 SGHRS and CDR2 YFSETQ. J was trimmed by 12 bases and V by 1 base; bases with no gene match: 7. There are 13 residues in the CDR3. The CDR3 loop is CASSLQPDRGEYF. The DNA for the CDR3 is TGCGCCAGCAGCTTGCAACCCGACAGGGGGGAGTACTTC.

The chain joins TRBV7-8 to TRBJ1-5; the D is unclear. The germline V gene has CDR1 SGHVS and CDR2 FQNEAQ. The length of the CDR3 is 14 residues. V shed 3 bases and J shed 4 bases, with 10 bases lying between them. CDR3 DNA sequence: TGTGCCAGCAGCTTCGGTATAGTGAATCAGCCCCAGCATTTT. Amino acid sequence: CASSFGIVNQPQHF. The full variable domain, rest sourced from reference TRBV7-8 and TRBJ1-5, is GAGVSQSPRYKVAKRGQDVALRCDPISGHVSLFWYQQALGQGPEFLTYFQNEAQLDKSGLPSDRFFAERPEGSVSTLKIQRTQQEDSAVYLCASSFGIVNQPQHFGDGTRLSIL.

This clone occurred once. The V call is TRBV4-3, the J call TRBJ2-1; D is undetermined. CDR1 is LGHNA and CDR2 is YSLEER in the germline V gene. Trimming left V 0 bases short and J 2 bases short, with 11 bases between. There are 16 residues in the CDR3. The CDR3 reads CASSQDLAEPYNEQFF. The CDR3 nucleotides read TGCGCCAGCAGCCAAGATCTTGCGGAGCCCTACAATGAGCAGTTCTTC.

This clone came up once. The chain recombines TRBV19 with TRBJ2-1; 11 bases match TRBD2. The V segment lost 10 bases and the J segment 3 bases; nucleotides outside the gene matches: 5. Germline-derived CDR1 and CDR2 are LNHDA and SQIVND (reference sequence). The CDR3 is made up of 14 amino acids. CDR3 nucleotides: TGTGCCACCCTAGCGGGGGGTTACTACAATGAGCAGTTCTTC. It yields the protein CATLAGGYYNEQFF.

This clone was seen a single time. The rearrangement links TRBV7-9 to TRBJ2-4; tentatively, D is TRBD1 (6 bases). The germline V gene encodes CDR1 SEHNR and CDR2 FQNEAQ (reference sequence). The CDR3 runs 15 residues. Trimming shortened V by 1 base and J by 7 bases, and 14 bases separated the two germline ends. Written as DNA, the CDR3 is TGTGCCAGCAGCTTAGGCGTGGGGGCTAATAACATTCAGTACTTC. This translates into CASSLGVGANNIQYF.

J is TRBJ2-3 and V is TRBV5-7, with D possibly TRBD1 on 10 matching bases. TRBV5-7 is filed as an ORF, its function uncertain. V was pared by 8 bases and J by 3 bases, with 22 bases between. The CDR3 has 16 amino acids. The CDR3 nucleotides are TGTGCCAGGGGACAGGGGACCAGCGGGGGGACAGATACGCAGTATTTT. This translates into CARGQGTSGGTDTQYF.

The chain combines TRBV2 with TRBJ2-3; D call uncertain. V lost 4 bases to trimming and J lost 5 bases, with 4 bases between them. Germline CDR1 is SNHLY and CDR2 is FYNNEI. This CDR3 spans 11 amino acids. CDR3 sequence (DNA): TGTGCCAGCAGTGTCGGAGATACGCAGTATTTT. Its protein product is CASSVGDTQYF.

This chain joins TRBV6-5 and TRBJ1-4, with 8 bases fitting TRBD1. The CDR3 extends over 13 amino acids. Germline CDR1 MNHEY, CDR2 SVGAGI. V lost 6 bases, J lost 7 bases, and 4 bases stayed unmatched. The CDR3 region has the DNA TGTGCCAGCAGACAGGGGGTACGTGAAAAACTGTTTTTT. Protein: CASRQGVREKLFF.

Here the CDR3 reads CASSPLRGSGNWGTGELFF. The CDR3 region has the DNA TGTGCCAGCAGCCCCCTCCGCGGTAGCGGGAATTGGGGCACCGGGGAGCTGTTTTTT. The chain recombines TRBV7-9 with TRBJ2-2; TRBD2 agrees at 8 bases. With 5 bases clipped from V and 4 bases from J, the junction kept 18 bases outside the gene matches. Germline CDR1 SEHNR, CDR2 FQNEAQ (reference sequence). The CDR3 has 19 residues.